This T cell receptor beta chain is drawn from a study of immune reconstitution after stem cell transplant in scleroderma. The CDR3 length is 14 residues. The germline CDR1 and CDR2 sequences are KGHSH and LQKENI. The V gene end was trimmed by 3 bases and the J gene end by 7 bases; junction bases not matched to a gene: 3. TCRdb redid the calling of the RT-PCR reads with MiXCR, one entry per CDR3 protein. The sample lists approximately 3,000 distinct CDR3 sequences, approximately 10% occurring once. The chain uses TRBV18 and TRBJ1-4; 9 bases map to TRBD1. This clonotype was obtained from a female donor with systemic sclerosis. The specimen was taken before or after autologous hematopoietic stem cell transplantation (not recorded which). The CDR3: CASSPGTGTEKLFF. CDR3 bases: TGTGCCAGCTCACCTGGGACAGGGACTGAAAAACTGTTTTTT. Based on the CDR3 plus reference TRBV18 and TRBJ1-4, the full variable domain is NAGVMQNPRHLVRRRGQEARLRCSPMKGHSHVYWYRQLPEEGLKFMVYLQKENIIDESGMPKERFSAEFPKEGPSILRIQQVVRGDSAAYFCASSPGTGTEKLFFGSGTQLSVL.